One and the same sample provided the 29 T cell receptor beta chains below, sequenced in a study of molecular identifiers for immune sequencing clone quantification. TCRdb re-analysed the PCR reads in MiXCR, keeping a single row per CDR3 protein. This sample has more than 250,000 distinct CDR3 sequences; 20% to 25% occur once, and the top ten carry approximately 0.8%. Source material: naive CD8+ T cells from blood, with Jurkat cell RNA spiked in. This sample's subset: FACS-sorted CD8+CD4-CCR7+CD45RA+ naive T cells. The receptors shown here come from a human donor in good health. Some libraries in this study had Jurkat cell RNA spiked in.

This clonotype was seen a handful of times. The V gene is TRBV15, the J gene TRBJ2-3; 8 bases align to TRBD2. Trimming cost V 6 bases and J 10 bases; bases outside gene matches: 15. Germline assignment: CDR1 LNHNV and CDR2 YYDKDF (reference sequence). The CDR3 loop spans 15 amino acids. This CDR3 reads CATSPERGNPWAQYF. In DNA, the CDR3 is TGTGCCACCAGTCCGGAGCGGGGGAACCCCTGGGCGCAGTATTTT.

About this clonotype itself: A much larger clone lies one base from this, so it may be a read error. This sequence joins TRBV20-1 and TRBJ2-2, with 7 nucleotides matching TRBD1. The CDR3 runs to 13 residues. The germline V gene encodes CDR1 DFQATT and CDR2 SNEGSKA (reference sequence). The CDR3 DNA reads TGCAGTGCTTTGGACAGGAACACCGAGGAGCTGTTTTTT. This encodes CSALDRNTEELFF.

Many counts were recorded for this clonotype. The chain recombines TRBV7-9 with TRBJ2-3, with D unresolved. CDR3 length: 15 amino acids. V lost 5 bases, J lost 0 bases, and 12 bases lay in between. CDR1 and CDR2 from the germline V gene are SEHNR and FQNEAQ (reference sequence). CDR3 nucleotides: TGTGCCAGCAGCCATCCTGCGGCCAGCACAGATACGCAGTATTTT. It yields the protein CASSHPAASTDTQYF.

This clonotype was counted at least ten times. CDR3 in DNA: TGTGCCAGTACCCACGACAGGGGCAATCAGCCCCAGCATTTT. Translation: CASTHDRGNQPQHF. The chain links TRBV19 to TRBJ1-5; the match to TRBD1 covers 7 bases. Unmatched junction bases numbered 5, after V lost 7 bases and J lost 2 bases. This CDR3 region has 14 residues. The germline gives CDR1 LNHDA, CDR2 SQIVND (reference sequence).

Ten or more counts support this clonotype. This chain links TRBV4-1 with TRBJ1-1; 9 nucleotides line up with TRBD1. CDR3 length: 14 residues. Germline loops: CDR1 MGHRA, CDR2 YSYEKL. V shed 5 bases, J shed 5 bases, and the junction held 6 bases outside the gene matches. Written as DNA, the CDR3 is TGCGCCAGCAGCATACAGGGGGCAGGTACTGAAGCTTTCTTT. It is translated as CASSIQGAGTEAFF.

This clonotype has ten or more counts. The rearrangement links TRBV5-5 to TRBJ2-1; D is unresolved. CDR3 length equals 12 residues. The germline V gene has CDR1 SGHKS and CDR2 YYEKEE (reference sequence). The V gene lost 0 bases and the J gene lost 10 bases, with 8 bases spanning the gap. DNA of the CDR3: TGTGCCAGCAGCTTGGGGACGACGGAGCAGTTCTTC. Translated: CASSLGTTEQFF.

As to this clonotype: One base away lies a much larger clone, so this may be a sequencing read error. The chain is built from TRBV9 and TRBJ1-4; D uncertain. Germline V CDR1 and CDR2: SGDLS, YYNGEE. The germline V and J ends were trimmed by 4 bases and 0 bases, with 10 bases remaining between them. This CDR3 is built from 15 residues. In DNA, the CDR3 is TGTGCCAGCAGCAGAAGACACGCAACTAATGAAAAACTGTTTTTT. This sequence encodes CASSRRHATNEKLFF.

There are many counts of this clonotype. The rearrangement joins TRBV29-1 to TRBJ1-1, with unresolved D. The CDR3 is 13 residues long. Germline lookup yields CDR1 SQVTM and CDR2 ANQGSEA. V was clipped by 0 bases and J by 1 base, with 6 bases between them. CDR3 loop: CSVEEDWNTEAFF. In DNA form, the CDR3 reads TGCAGCGTTGAAGAGGATTGGAACACTGAAGCTTTCTTT.

The V and J genes are TRBV9 and TRBJ1-3, with a tentative D call TRBD1 (5 bases). This CDR3 contains 17 residues. The germline CDR1 and CDR2 sequences are SGDLS and YYNGEE. Trimming took off 2 bases at V and 2 bases at J, with 17 bases between the two ends. Written as DNA, the CDR3 is TGTGCCAGCAGCGTGGCCGGTGACAGCGGGCCTGGAAACACCATATATTTT. This gives the protein CASSVAGDSGPGNTIYF.

In its sample, this clonotype was seen a few times. The V call is TRBV11-2, the J call TRBJ2-7, with 10 bases aligning to TRBD2. CDR1 and CDR2 from the germline V gene are SGHAT and FQNNGV. The trim removed 5 bases at V and 9 bases at J, leaving 16 bases unmatched. The CDR3 sequence is 16 residues long. The CDR3 nucleotides are TGTGCCAGCAGCCCGAAGACTAGCGGGCGCTTATTTGGGCAGTACTTC. Protein product: CASSPKTSGRLFGQYF.

Notes on this clonotype: This clone may be a read error of a much larger clone one base away. The chain combines TRBV28 with TRBJ2-7, with TRBD1 identical over 7 bases. The CDR3 contains 15 residues. Germline loops: CDR1 MDHEN, CDR2 SYDVKM. The V and J ends lost 3 bases and 2 bases, in that order; junction bases with no gene match: 7. The CDR3, as DNA: TGTGCCAGCAGTTTCAGGACAGGCGTTACCTACGAGCAGTACTTC. Its protein is CASSFRTGVTYEQYF.

As concerns this clonotype: This may be a read error, as it is one base from a much larger clone. V gene TRBV6-2 or TRBV6-3 combines with J gene TRBJ2-5, with 7 bases fitting TRBD2. Germline CDR1 MNHEY, CDR2 SVGEGT. The CDR3 loop spans 12 amino acids. Trimming at V came to 11 bases and at J to 2 bases, leaving 5 bases not matched to a gene. The CDR3 spells CAVTGLQETQYF. In nucleotides, the CDR3 is TGTGCCGTCACGGGACTACAAGAGACCCAGTACTTC.

This clonotype came up many times. As DNA, the CDR3 is TGTGCCAGTAGTATGGGACAGGGCGGGGAGCTGTTTTTT. Translated, it gives CASSMGQGGELFF. The genes are TRBV19 and TRBJ2-2, with 9 bases identical to TRBD1. The CDR3 is made up of 13 amino acids. CDR1 is LNHDA and CDR2 is SQIVND in the germline V gene (reference sequence). V lost 3 bases and J lost 7; bases outside the gene matches: 0.

There are many counts of this clonotype. The chain joins TRBV7-9 to TRBJ2-3; no clear D gene. The CDR3 runs 15 residues. Trimming took 2 bases from V and 2 from J, leaving 11 bases between them. Germline CDR1 reads SEHNR; CDR2 reads FQNEAQ (reference sequence). The CDR3 sequence: CASSLTGDLTDTQYF. In nucleotides, the CDR3 is TGTGCCAGCAGCTTAACTGGAGACCTCACAGATACGCAGTATTTT.

The chain joins TRBV29-1 to TRBJ2-7; TRBD2 might be the D (5 bases). The V end lost 4 bases, the J end lost 3 bases, and 13 bases lay between the germline ends. In germline, CDR1 is SQVTM, CDR2 ANQGSEA. This CDR3 has 13 residues. CDR3: CSVGSGSGYEQYF. CDR3 nucleotide sequence: TGCAGCGTTGGCTCGGGGAGCGGCTACGAGCAGTACTTC.

This clonotype turned up a few times. This CDR3 reads CAWLTEGLAGVTDTQYF. The CDR3 DNA reads as TGTGCCTGGCTTACCGAGGGGCTAGCGGGGGTCACAGATACGCAGTATTTT. The chain joins TRBV30 to TRBJ2-3; 10 bases map to TRBD2. This CDR3 is built from 17 residues. V gave up 5 bases and J gave up 2 bases; unmatched junction bases: 13. Germline CDR1 and CDR2: GTSNPN and SVGIG (reference sequence).

In this sample, this clonotype turned up many times. The genes are TRBV4-2 and TRBJ1-5; D might be TRBD1 (6 bases). CDR3 length: 15 residues. The V gene lost 1 base and the J gene lost 0 bases, with 7 bases spanning the gap. Germline CDR1 is LGHNA and CDR2 is YNFKEQ. The CDR3 region has the DNA TGTGCCAGCAGCCAAGGGGACACTAGCAATCAGCCCCAGCATTTT. Amino acids: CASSQGDTSNQPQHF.

This clonotype has more than one count but fewer than ten. V usage is TRBV20-1 and J usage is TRBJ2-7; the match to TRBD2 covers 7 bases. The germline CDR1 and CDR2 sequences are DFQATT and SNEGSKA (reference sequence). The ends lost 0 bases at V and 2 bases at J; junction bases unmatched: 16. The CDR3 loop spans 18 amino acids. The CDR3 coding sequence is TGCAGTGCTAGAGATTTGGGTCTTACGGGAGGCCACCCCTACGAGCAGTACTTC. This translates into CSARDLGLTGGHPYEQYF.

V usage is TRBV27 and J usage is TRBJ1-1; D is perhaps TRBD1 (5 bases). The CDR3 loop spans 16 amino acids. Germline-derived CDR1 and CDR2 are MNHEY and SMNVEV (reference sequence). V lost 0 bases and J lost 1, with 12 bases in between. DNA of the CDR3: TGTGCCAGCAGTTTATCTGGAGGGACTTCGAACACTGAAGCTTTCTTT. This translates into CASSLSGGTSNTEAFF.

This clonotype was seen a few times. Just one base apart from a much larger clone, this may be a read error. The V gene is TRBV7-9, the J gene TRBJ2-2; perhaps TRBD2 as D (5 bases). The CDR3 extends over 15 amino acids. Germline V CDR1 and CDR2: SEHNR, FQNEAQ (reference sequence). CDR3 in DNA: TGTGCCAGCAGCCCCCCAGACATAAACACCGGGGTGCTGTTTTTT. Its protein is CASSPPDINTGVLFF.

The chain is built from TRBV27 and TRBJ2-7; D is undetermined. There are 13 residues in the CDR3. The germline V gene has CDR1 MNHEY and CDR2 SMNVEV (reference sequence). The germline V and J ends were trimmed by 4 bases and 7 bases, with 14 bases remaining between them. The CDR3 is CASSSGSYGEQYF. The DNA of the CDR3 is TGTGCCAGCAGTTCAGGTTCCTATGGGGAGCAGTACTTC.

This clonotype was observed many times. The rearrangement links TRBV14 to TRBJ2-5; 7 bases are a match to TRBD1. V was pared by 3 bases and J by 3 bases, with 4 bases of the junction left unmatched. This CDR3 has 14 amino acids. Germline CDR1 SGHDN, CDR2 FVKESK. The CDR3 DNA reads as TGTGCCAGCAGCCACAGAGACAGGGAAGAGACCCAGTACTTC. Encoded protein: CASSHRDREETQYF.

The rearrangement uses TRBV7-6 and TRBJ2-1; 8 bases align to TRBD2. V lost 1 base and J lost 15; bases outside the gene matches: 8. Germline V CDR1 and CDR2: SGHVS, FNYEAQ. The CDR3 spans 13 residues. This CDR3 reads CASSLVFSGMAFF. CDR3 coding DNA: TGTGCCAGCAGCTTAGTTTTTAGCGGGATGGCGTTCTTC. Together with reference TRBV7-6 and TRBJ2-1, the CDR3 gives the full variable domain: GAGVSQSPRYKVTKRGQDVALRCDPISGHVSLYWYRQALGQGPEFLTYFNYEAQQDKSGLPNDRFSAERPEGSISTLTIQRTEQRDSAMYRCASSLVFSGMAFFGPGTRLTVL.

This clonotype appeared many times. The chain couples TRBV29-1 to TRBJ1-2; the match to TRBD1 covers 8 bases. V lost 0 bases to trimming and J lost 3 bases; unmatched junction nucleotides: 12. From germline, CDR1 is SQVTM and CDR2 ANQGSEA. This CDR3 has 17 residues. Here the CDR3 DNA reads TGCAGCGTTGAAGAAGGGGCTCTACAGGGGGTGGACTATGGCTACACCTTC. It specifies CSVEEGALQGVDYGYTF.

As regards this clonotype: The germline gene is not matched at one end of the junction; a read error may be the cause. The CDR3 loop is CASSIAKATGTQYF. CDR3 nucleotides: TGTGCCAGTAGTATTGCGAAGGCCACAGGTACGCAGTATTTT. The chain is built from TRBV19 and TRBJ2-3, with D perhaps matching TRBD1 (5 bases). The CDR3 is 14 residues long. CDR1 is LNHDA, CDR2 SQIVND, per germline (reference sequence).

The chain employs TRBV27 and TRBJ2-7, with 10 positions matching TRBD1. V was pared by 8 bases and J by 4 bases, with 8 bases of the junction left unmatched. Germline V gene sequence: CDR1 MNHEY, CDR2 SMNVEV (reference sequence). The CDR3 totals 14 residues. CDR3 in amino acids: CASGLVGQGYEQYF. The DNA of the CDR3 is TGTGCCAGCGGCCTTGTGGGACAGGGGTACGAGCAGTACTTC.

Details on this clonotype: This may arise from a read error, as a much more abundant clone is one base away. This sequence joins TRBV7-2 and TRBJ2-1; the D gene is possibly TRBD2 (6 bases). From germline, CDR1 is SGHTA and CDR2 FQGNSA. The CDR3 sequence is 18 residues long. DNA of the CDR3: TGTGCCAGCGGCTTACTAGGCCCGCAGCGGGTACTCTACAATGAGCAGTTCTTC. This gives the protein CASGLLGPQRVLYNEQFF.

Only one count was recorded for this clonotype. This may be a read error, as it is one base from a much larger clone. The chain carries TRBV7-6 and TRBJ2-3; 12 bases are shared with TRBD1. The germline gives CDR1 SGHVS, CDR2 FNYEAQ. This CDR3 spans 16 amino acids. J gave up 8 bases and V 0 bases, and 6 bases lay outside the gene matches. In DNA form, the CDR3 reads TGTGCCAGCAGCTTAGCGTCGGGACAGGGGGCAGGTACGCAGTATTTT. Translation: CASSLASGQGAGTQYF.

About this clonotype: This could be a read error, since a much larger clone is one nucleotide away. The J gene is TRBJ1-1, the V gene TRBV5-6; D call uncertain. Germline values: CDR1 SGHDT, CDR2 YYEEEE. The CDR3 consists of 14 residues. Trimming took off 4 bases at V and 1 base at J, with 11 bases between the two ends. For the CDR3, the DNA is TGTGCCAGCAGCGCCGGCTACTCGAACACTGAAGCTTTCTTT. Protein sequence: CASSAGYSNTEAFF.